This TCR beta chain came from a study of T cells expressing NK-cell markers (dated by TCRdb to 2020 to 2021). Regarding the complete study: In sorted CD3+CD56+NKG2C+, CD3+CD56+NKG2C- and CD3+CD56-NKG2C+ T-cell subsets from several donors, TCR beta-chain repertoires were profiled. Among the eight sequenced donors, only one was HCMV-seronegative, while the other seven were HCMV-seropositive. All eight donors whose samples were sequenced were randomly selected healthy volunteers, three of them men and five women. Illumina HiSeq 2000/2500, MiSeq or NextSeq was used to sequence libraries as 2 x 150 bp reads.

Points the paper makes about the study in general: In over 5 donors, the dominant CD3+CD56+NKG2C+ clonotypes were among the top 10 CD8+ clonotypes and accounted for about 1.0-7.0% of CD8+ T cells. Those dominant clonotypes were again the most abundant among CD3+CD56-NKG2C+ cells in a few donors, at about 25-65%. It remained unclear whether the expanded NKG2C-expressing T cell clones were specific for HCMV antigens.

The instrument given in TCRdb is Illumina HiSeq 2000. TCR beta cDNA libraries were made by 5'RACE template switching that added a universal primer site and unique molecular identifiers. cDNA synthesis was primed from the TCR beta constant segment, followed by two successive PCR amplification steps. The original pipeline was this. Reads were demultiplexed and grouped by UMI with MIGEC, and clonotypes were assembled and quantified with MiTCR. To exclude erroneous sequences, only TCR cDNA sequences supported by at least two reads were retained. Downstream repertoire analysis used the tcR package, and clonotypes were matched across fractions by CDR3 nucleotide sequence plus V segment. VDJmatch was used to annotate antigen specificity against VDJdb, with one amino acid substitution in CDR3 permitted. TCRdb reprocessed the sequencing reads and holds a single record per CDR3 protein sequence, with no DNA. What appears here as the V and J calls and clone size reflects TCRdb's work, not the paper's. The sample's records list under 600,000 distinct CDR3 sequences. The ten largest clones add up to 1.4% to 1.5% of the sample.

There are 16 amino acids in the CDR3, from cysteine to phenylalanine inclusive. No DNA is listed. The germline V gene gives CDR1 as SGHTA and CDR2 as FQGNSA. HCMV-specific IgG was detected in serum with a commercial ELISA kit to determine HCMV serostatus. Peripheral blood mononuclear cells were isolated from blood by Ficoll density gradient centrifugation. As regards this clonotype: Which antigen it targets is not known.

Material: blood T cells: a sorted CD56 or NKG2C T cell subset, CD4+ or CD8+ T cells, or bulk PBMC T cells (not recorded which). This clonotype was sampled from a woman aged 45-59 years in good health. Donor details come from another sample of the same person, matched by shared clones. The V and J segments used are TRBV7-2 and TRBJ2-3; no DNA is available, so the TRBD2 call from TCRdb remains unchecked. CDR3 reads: CASSLQLSGSGGTQYF.